This TCR beta chain was sequenced in a study of regulatory T cells in long-lasting Graves disease (dated by TCRdb to the early 2020s). The study in broad terms: Patients with newly diagnosed Graves' disease had been on antithyroid drugs for under 3 months. Persistent Graves' disease patients were compared with newly diagnosed Graves' disease patients by peripheral blood TCR sequencing and RNA sequencing. The study took place in China and was registered as a clinical trial. A total of roughly 33 samples underwent TCR sequencing: roughly 13 from persistent and approximately 20 from newly diagnosed Graves' disease patients. Study-wide conclusions, independent of this receptor: Persistent disease showed preferential use of TRBV28, TRBJ1-2 and TRBJ2-5, whereas newly diagnosed disease favored TRBV20-1 and TRBJ2-1. The authors acknowledged the small sample size as a limitation that may reduce accuracy. Only the TCR beta chain was sequenced and analyzed. More public clonotypes were shared among persistent patients (roughly 3,000) than among newly diagnosed patients (roughly 1,000). The study examined only peripheral blood because the primary lesion, thyroid tissue, could not be accessed. Persistent Graves' disease patients showed lower TCR Shannon entropy and fewer highly expanded clones than newly diagnosed patients, suggesting clonal expansion.

CDR1 is given as LGHNT and CDR2 as FRNRAP, both from the germline V gene. The CDR3 goes from the cysteine to the phenylalanine over 17 residues. Of the read, only the CDR3 DNA is kept; its 51 bases are in frame from base 1. Trimmed from V: 3 bases; trimmed from J: 1 base; junction bases lacking a gene match: 8. Libraries came from multiplex PCR. Sequencing used an Illumina HiSeq 4000. CDR3 regions were amplified by Arm-PCR with iRepertoire HTBI primers to construct TCR beta libraries. PCR products were gel purified before sequencing. Under the source paper's analysis protocol: Gene usage analysis of CDR3 amino acid clonotypes relied on the approximately 62 TRBV and about 13 TRBJ segments identified across samples. COPE and FqMerger were used to merge filtered high-quality paired reads into contigs. BLAST was used to align contigs to IMGT TRBV, TRBD and TRBJ reference genes, and CDR3 was defined according to IMGT. Any clonotype with a frequency above 0.1% was counted as a highly expanded clone. Repertoire diversity was measured by Shannon entropy, and V-J evenness by the Gini coefficient. Clonotypes shared by more than one individual were considered public. The public reads were reanalyzed by TCRdb: fastp trimming at Q25, MiXCR alignment, in-frame beta chains only. CDR3 protein sequences are deduplicated, and each keeps its most common genes and DNA. TCRdb's processing, not the study's, gives the V and J calls here. For this sample there are some 450,000 distinct CDR3 sequences; over 15% appear just once. The ten most abundant clones make up around 10% of the sample.

In its sample, this clonotype was seen many times. No cognate antigen has been identified for it. No base quality information exists; no much larger clone differs at one position. The meaning of the sample's time point label: newly diagnosed GD, antithyroid drugs for less than 3 months. RNA was extracted from PBMCs in TRIzol for both TCR sequencing and RNA sequencing. The diagnosis of Graves' disease followed American Thyroid Association guidelines. Patients were recruited from an endocrinology department in Xi'an, China. Each patient gave roughly 10 milliliters of peripheral blood, collected in an EDTA anticoagulant tube. Ficoll Paque Plus density gradient separation was used to isolate PBMCs, and no further T cell sorting was done. An Agilent 2100 Bioanalyzer and agarose gel were used to check RNA quality, while a NanoDrop 2000 measured RNA concentration. Another study also made use of these data, one on T cells in Graves' hyperthyroidism and ophthalmopathy. Per the second study: Stable Graves' hyperthyroidism was defined as no progression to ophthalmopathy during 18 months of follow-up. Hyperthyroidism patients were newly diagnosed, had a disease duration of under 2 months, and were aged 18 to 65 years. Patients with uncontrolled infections, other autoimmune diseases, pregnancy or lactation were excluded. Diagnoses were established on the basis of clinical symptoms, serum thyroxine and TRAb, thyroid ultrasound, and orbital computed tomography. A first-round RT-PCR of the TCR CDR3 used the HTBI primer set with the Qiagen OneStep RT-PCR kit. Blood samples also contained most of the expanded thyroid clonotypes (frequency above 0.001), which suggests that blood repertoires may reflect thyroid immune responses. A model built on a 13 V-J signature distinguished ophthalmopathy from stable hyperthyroidism, reaching around 87% sensitivity and 81.08% specificity in cross-validation and 80%/75% in testing. In validation, the model predicted progression to ophthalmopathy with over 60% sensitivity and less than 75% specificity, a median of about six months before onset. To identify distinguishing TCR V-J signatures, a discovery cohort of about a hundred patients was used, comprising 43 with Graves' ophthalmopathy and approximately 57 with stable Graves' hyperthyroidism. Prospective prediction of ophthalmopathy was tested in an independent validation cohort of some 20 hyperthyroidism patients and 17 patients who later progressed to ophthalmopathy. The 75 to 100 discovery patients were randomly split 7:3 into training and test sets. Thyroid tissue and blood T-cell repertoires from more than 5 Graves' hyperthyroidism patients were also compared in the study. After sampling, hyperthyroidism patients received methimazole starting at 30 mg daily, and ophthalmopathy patients received high-dose intravenous methylprednisolone. Libraries were constructed in a second round of multiplex PCR, after which size selection and purification were performed. Libraries were sequenced paired-end with 100 bp reads on an Illumina HiSeq2000. SOAPnuke was used to process the raw data, with reads discarded if the reads contained adapters or uncalled bases, had a mean Phred below 15, or lacked an exact constant-primer or identifier match. High-quality paired reads were merged with COPE v1.2.5, and unique nucleotide sequences were defined as clonotypes. MiTCR v1.1 was used to align clonotypes to the IMGT TRBV, TRBD and TRBJ reference segments. The analysis included only V-J combinations with a frequency above 0.0001, which together covered over 98% of the repertoires. A TCS score was defined as the ratio between F50 (clonal expansion) and ExV (chaos), using BLOSUM62-based TCRdist between CDR3 peptides within each V-J. Welch's t-statistics and random forest reduced some 510 V-J features to some 14, which were used in a naive Bayes classifier (R e1071). No statistical method was used to fix the sample size in advance, and group allocation was not hidden from the investigators. The paper reports TCR Vbeta CDR3 sequencing of more than 120 peripheral blood samples: 43 ophthalmopathy, under 80 hyperthyroidism and around 17 progressor patients.

Sequences were derived from peripheral blood mononuclear cells (PBMCs), sampled at new diagnosis, from a patient treated with antithyroid drugs. The TCR originated in a woman aged 25 to 39 with Graves disease. Donor details come from another sample of the same person, matched by shared clones. Here the chain combines TRBV12-5 and TRBJ2-3; a stretch of 9 junction bases matches TRBD1. CDR3 reads: CASGFVTGQGRTDTQYF. The bases are TGTGCTAGTGGTTTCGTTACGGGACAGGGACGCACAGATACGCAGTATTTT.